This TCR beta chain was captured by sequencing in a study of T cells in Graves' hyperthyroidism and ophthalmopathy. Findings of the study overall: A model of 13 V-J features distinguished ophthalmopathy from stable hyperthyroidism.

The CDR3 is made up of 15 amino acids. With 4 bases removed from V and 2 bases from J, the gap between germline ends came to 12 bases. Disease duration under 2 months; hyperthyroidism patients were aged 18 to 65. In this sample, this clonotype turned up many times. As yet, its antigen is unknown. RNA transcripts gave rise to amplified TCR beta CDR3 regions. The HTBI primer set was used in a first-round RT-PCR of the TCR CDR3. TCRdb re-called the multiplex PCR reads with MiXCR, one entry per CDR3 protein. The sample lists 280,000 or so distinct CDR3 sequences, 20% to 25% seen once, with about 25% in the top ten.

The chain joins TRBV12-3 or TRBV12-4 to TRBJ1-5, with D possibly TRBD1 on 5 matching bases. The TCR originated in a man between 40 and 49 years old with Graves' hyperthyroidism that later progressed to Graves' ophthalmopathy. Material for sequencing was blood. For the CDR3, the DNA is TGTGCCAGCAGTTCAGGGATTAGGGGCAATCAGCCCCAGCATTTT. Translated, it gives CASSSGIRGNQPQHF.